This T cell receptor (beta chain) was documented in a study of blood T cell repertoires in COVID-19. Study-level information: T cells, B-cell-depleted T cells, or PBMCs supplied cDNA or gDNA.

Germline CDR1 and CDR2: SGHTA and FQGNSA. V was pared by 1 base and J by 4 bases, with 14 bases between. The CDR3 runs to 15 residues. The protocol was immunoSEQ multiplex PCR, while the TCRdb copy is restricted to in-frame clones and leaves out a portion. The table records about 200,000 clones, 75% to 85% of them present only once. Symptom resolution, clearance, or two negative PCRs marked donors in Cohort 3 as recovered. This sequence was found in a man aged 35-49 years who had recovered from COVID-19. This rearrangement joins TRBV7-2 to TRBJ2-7, with a weak D call TRBD2 (7 bases). Input material: PBMCs or T cells enriched from blood (not recorded which). CDR3 bases: TGTGCCAGCAGCTTAGGGCGGGGGCAGGAGTACGAGCAGTACTTC. Its translation is CASSLGRGQEYEQYF.